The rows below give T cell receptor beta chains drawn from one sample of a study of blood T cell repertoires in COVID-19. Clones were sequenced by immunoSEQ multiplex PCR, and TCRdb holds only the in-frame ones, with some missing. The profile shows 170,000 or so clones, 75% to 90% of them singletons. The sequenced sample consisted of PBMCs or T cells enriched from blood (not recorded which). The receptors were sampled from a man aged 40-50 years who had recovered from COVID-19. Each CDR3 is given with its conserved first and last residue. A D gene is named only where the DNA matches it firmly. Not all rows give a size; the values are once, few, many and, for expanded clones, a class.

CDR3nt: TGTGCCAGCAGCCTGGGGACTAGCGTTGAGCAGTTCTTC
CDR3aa: CASSLGTSVEQFF
d_gene: TRBD2
abundance: .
j_gene: TRBJ2-1
v_gene: TRBV9

CDR3nt: TGCGCCAGCAGCCAAGATGAAGGGGGACAGGGGTTCGAGCAGTACTTC
CDR3aa: CASSQDEGGQGFEQYF
d_gene: TRBD1
abundance: .
j_gene: TRBJ2-7
v_gene: TRBV4-1

CDR3nt: TGTGCCAGCAGCTCGACAGGGGGCCAACCCCCGCCCTATGGCTACACCTTC
CDR3aa: CASSSTGGQPPPYGYTF
d_gene: TRBD1
abundance: .
j_gene: TRBJ1-2
v_gene: TRBV9

CDR3nt: TGTGCCAGCAGTGAAGGTAGCAGGGGATGGGGCGAGCAGTACTTC
CDR3aa: CASSEGSRGWGEQYF
d_gene: .
abundance: once
j_gene: TRBJ2-7
v_gene: TRBV6-1

CDR3nt: TGTGCCAGCAGCCTTTATCCGGGACTAGATACAGATACGCAGTATTTT
CDR3aa: CASSLYPGLDTDTQYF
d_gene: TRBD2
abundance: .
j_gene: TRBJ2-3
v_gene: TRBV5-5

CDR3nt: TGTGCCAGTAGTGGACAGGGCCCCAATCAGCCCCAGCATTTT
CDR3aa: CASSGQGPNQPQHF
d_gene: TRBD1
abundance: .
j_gene: TRBJ1-5
v_gene: TRBV19

CDR3nt: TGTGCCAGCGGTTTAACAGGGTGGAGTATCACAGATACGCAGTATTTT
CDR3aa: CASGLTGWSITDTQYF
d_gene: .
abundance: .
j_gene: TRBJ2-3
v_gene: TRBV9

CDR3nt: TGCGCCAGCAGTGTGGGGGACAGGGCCGAGCAGTACTTC
CDR3aa: CASSVGDRAEQYF
d_gene: TRBD1
abundance: .
j_gene: TRBJ2-7
v_gene: TRBV10-1

CDR3nt: TGTGCCATCAGTGTTGGCGGAGAGCGGCTATACAATGAGCAGTTCTTC
CDR3aa: CAISVGGERLYNEQFF
d_gene: .
abundance: .
j_gene: TRBJ2-1
v_gene: TRBV10-3

CDR3nt: TGTGCCAGCAGCTTACTGGTTAGCGAATGGGCCGAGCAGTACTTC
CDR3aa: CASSLLVSEWAEQYF
d_gene: .
abundance: .
j_gene: TRBJ2-7
v_gene: TRBV11-3

CDR3nt: TGCGCCAGCAGTGAGAGCAACTACAATGAGCAGTTCTTC
CDR3aa: CASSESNYNEQFF
d_gene: .
abundance: .
j_gene: TRBJ2-1
v_gene: TRBV10-1

CDR3nt: TGTGCCAGCAGCTTCCAGGACTCTAGCACAGATACGCAGTATTTT
CDR3aa: CASSFQDSSTDTQYF
d_gene: .
abundance: once
j_gene: TRBJ2-3
v_gene: TRBV7-2

CDR3nt: TGTGCCAGCAGCTTAGGGAGGGCTCGTAGCACTGAAGCTTTCTTT
CDR3aa: CASSLGRARSTEAFF
d_gene: .
abundance: few
j_gene: TRBJ1-1
v_gene: TRBV7-9

CDR3nt: TGTGCCAGCAGTCTAAGGGGGCTCAATCAGCCCCAGCATTTT
CDR3aa: CASSLRGLNQPQHF
d_gene: TRBD1
abundance: .
j_gene: TRBJ1-5
v_gene: TRBV27

CDR3nt: TGTGCCAGTAGTCCTTCATCCTATCCTCCAGGGCCGGGTTACGAGCAGTACTTC
CDR3aa: CASSPSSYPPGPGYEQYF
d_gene: .
abundance: .
j_gene: TRBJ2-7
v_gene: TRBV19

CDR3nt: TGTGCCAGCGGGCGGGGACAAGAGACCCAGTACTTC
CDR3aa: CASGRGQETQYF
d_gene: .
abundance: .
j_gene: TRBJ2-5
v_gene: TRBV11-3

CDR3nt: TGCGCCAGCAGCTTGGATCTAGGAAACACCATATATTTT
CDR3aa: CASSLDLGNTIYF
d_gene: .
abundance: .
j_gene: TRBJ1-3
v_gene: TRBV5-1

CDR3nt: TGTGCCAGCTCACCAGGTGGTTCGAGCGGGATAGGTGAGCAGTTCTTC
CDR3aa: CASSPGGSSGIGEQFF
d_gene: TRBD2
abundance: .
j_gene: TRBJ2-1
v_gene: TRBV18

CDR3nt: TGCGCCAGCAGCCAGGGTGGAAGGGATACGCAGTATTTT
CDR3aa: CASSQGGRDTQYF
d_gene: .
abundance: .
j_gene: TRBJ2-3
v_gene: TRBV5-1

CDR3nt: TGTGCGGGGACAGGGGGCTCTGGAAACACCATATATTTT
CDR3aa: CAGTGGSGNTIYF
d_gene: TRBD1
abundance: few
j_gene: TRBJ1-3
v_gene: TRBV30

CDR3nt: TGTGCCAGCAGCGCGGGAGGGCTTGCTGAAGCTTTCTTT
CDR3aa: CASSAGGLAEAFF
d_gene: .
abundance: .
j_gene: TRBJ1-1
v_gene: TRBV7-3

CDR3nt: TGTGCCAGCAGCTTAACGGCGGGGCCCACAGATACGCAGTATTTT
CDR3aa: CASSLTAGPTDTQYF
d_gene: .
abundance: .
j_gene: TRBJ2-3
v_gene: TRBV11-2

CDR3nt: TGCGCCAGCAGCTTAGAACAGGGGTATGGCTACACCTTC
CDR3aa: CASSLEQGYGYTF
d_gene: TRBD1
abundance: once
j_gene: TRBJ1-2
v_gene: TRBV5-1

CDR3nt: TGTGCCAGCAGTTATGGGGTTATCAGGGATATAGGGGGCTACACCTTC
CDR3aa: CASSYGVIRDIGGYTF
d_gene: .
abundance: .
j_gene: TRBJ1-2
v_gene: TRBV6-6

CDR3nt: TGTGCCAGCAGCCCGGGACTAGCGGGGATCGAGACCCAGTACTTC
CDR3aa: CASSPGLAGIETQYF
d_gene: TRBD2
abundance: once
j_gene: TRBJ2-5
v_gene: TRBV3-1/TRBV3-2

CDR3nt: TGTGCCATCAGGCAGGGGGCGGGGGTGAACACTGAAGCTTTCTTT
CDR3aa: CAIRQGAGVNTEAFF
d_gene: TRBD1
abundance: .
j_gene: TRBJ1-1
v_gene: TRBV10-3

CDR3nt: TGTGCCACCGGTAGCGGGAACCACGAGCAGTACTTC
CDR3aa: CATGSGNHEQYF
d_gene: TRBD2
abundance: .
j_gene: TRBJ2-7
v_gene: TRBV28

CDR3nt: TGTGCCAGCAGTGTACAGGCCAATCAGCCCCAGCATTTT
CDR3aa: CASSVQANQPQHF
d_gene: .
abundance: .
j_gene: TRBJ1-5
v_gene: TRBV6-4

CDR3nt: TGTGCCAGCAGCGTAGAATACGGCGGCGGCGGCTACACCTTC
CDR3aa: CASSVEYGGGGYTF
d_gene: .
abundance: .
j_gene: TRBJ1-2
v_gene: TRBV9

CDR3nt: TGTGCCAGCAGCTCCCAGCGACAGGGAAACACCGGGGAGCTGTTTTTT
CDR3aa: CASSSQRQGNTGELFF
d_gene: TRBD1
abundance: .
j_gene: TRBJ2-2
v_gene: TRBV7-9

CDR3nt: TGTGCCAGCAGCTTAGGAGGGGGCAGAGTCACCGGGGAGCTGTTTTTT
CDR3aa: CASSLGGGRVTGELFF
d_gene: TRBD1
abundance: .
j_gene: TRBJ2-2
v_gene: TRBV11-3

CDR3nt: TGTGCCAGCAGCTTAGACATTAATTCACCCCTCCACTTT
CDR3aa: CASSLDINSPLHF
d_gene: .
abundance: .
j_gene: TRBJ1-6
v_gene: TRBV7-3